A selection of T cell receptor beta chains follows, all from one sample in a study of cytomegalovirus exposure and HLA in healthy donors. Only in-frame clones appear in the TCRdb table, and some are missing; sequencing was by immunoSEQ multiplex PCR. The data show around 140,000 clones, with approximately 63% seen just once and approximately 2.3% held by the top ten. Sequencing was done on a sample of PBMCs. Receptors originate from a woman aged 55-70 years in good health and CMV-seropositive. Both conserved end residues are part of each CDR3. Each record gives: CDR3 protein, CDR3 DNA, D gene, V gene, J gene, clone size. D genes are given only for firm matches. Rows give clone size only sometimes, using once, few, many, or a class for an expanded clone.

CDR3: CASSYGPAGVADTQYF; DNA: TGTGCCAGCAGTTACGGTCCAGCGGGAGTGGCGGATACGCAGTATTTT; D: TRBD2; V: TRBV6-6; J: TRBJ2-3; size: -
CDR3: CASSLPLAEEETQYF; DNA: TGTGCCAGCAGTTTACCCCTGGCGGAAGAAGAGACCCAGTACTTC; D: -; V: TRBV27; J: TRBJ2-5; size: -
CDR3: CASSYGSMNTEAFF; DNA: TGTGCCAGCAGTTACGGGTCCATGAACACTGAAGCTTTCTTT; D: -; V: TRBV28; J: TRBJ1-1; size: -
CDR3: CATHEATNTGELFF; DNA: TGTGCCACCCATGAGGCGACGAACACCGGGGAGCTGTTTTTT; D: -; V: TRBV10-3; J: TRBJ2-2; size: -
CDR3: CASSIAPRESNTEAFF; DNA: TGTGCCAGTAGTATCGCTCCTCGGGAGTCGAACACTGAAGCTTTCTTT; D: -; V: TRBV19; J: TRBJ1-1; size: -
CDR3: CASRLGQPNYGYTF; DNA: TGTGCCAGCAGGTTGGGACAGCCTAACTATGGCTACACCTTC; D: TRBD1; V: TRBV6-1; J: TRBJ1-2; size: -
CDR3: CASSSGGTEETQYF; DNA: TGTGCCAGCAGCTCGGGCGGGACAGAAGAGACCCAGTACTTC; D: -; V: TRBV5-4; J: TRBJ2-5; size: -
CDR3: CASSFIAGGYNEQFF; DNA: TGTGCCAGCAGTTTTATAGCGGGAGGGTACAATGAGCAGTTCTTC; D: TRBD2; V: TRBV6-4; J: TRBJ2-1; size: -
CDR3: CASSRDRVWNTEAFF; DNA: TGTGCCAGTTCCCGGGACAGGGTTTGGAACACTGAAGCTTTCTTT; D: TRBD1; V: TRBV6-1; J: TRBJ1-1; size: many
CDR3: CSVEVQGAGIAKNIQYF; DNA: TGCAGCGTTGAAGTACAGGGGGCCGGAATAGCCAAAAACATTCAGTACTTC; D: TRBD1; V: TRBV29-1; J: TRBJ2-4; size: -
CDR3: CAWTHRGQANQPQHF; DNA: TGTGCCTGGACCCATCGAGGACAGGCAAATCAGCCCCAGCATTTT; D: TRBD1; V: TRBV30; J: TRBJ1-5; size: -
CDR3: CASRDPSGDQFF; DNA: TGTGCCAGCAGGGATCCTTCAGGGGATCAGTTCTTC; D: -; V: TRBV6-6; J: TRBJ2-1; size: -
CDR3: CASSYTDRGQNQPQHF; DNA: TGCGCCAGCAGCTACACGGACAGGGGGCAGAATCAGCCCCAGCATTTT; D: TRBD1; V: TRBV4-1; J: TRBJ1-5; size: -
CDR3: CSVEGSGKGEQYF; DNA: TGCAGCGTTGAAGGCAGCGGGAAAGGTGAGCAGTACTTC; D: TRBD2; V: TRBV29-1; J: TRBJ2-7; size: -
CDR3: CASSPRLDRPTRRPAWNTEAFF; DNA: TGCGCCAGCAGCCCGCGCTTAGACAGGCCGACCCGACGACCCGCATGGAACACTGAAGCTTTCTTT; D: -; V: TRBV5-1; J: TRBJ1-1; size: -
CDR3: CASSSTGGSGNTIYF; DNA: TGCGCCAGCAGCAGTACAGGGGGCTCTGGAAACACCATATATTTT; D: TRBD1; V: TRBV5-1; J: TRBJ1-3; size: -
CDR3: CASSLGAGRQPQHF; DNA: TGTGCCAGCAGCTTGGGGGCAGGTAGGCAGCCCCAGCATTTT; D: -; V: TRBV5-8; J: TRBJ1-5; size: once
CDR3: CATSRDQGSNQPQHF; DNA: TGTGCCACCAGCAGAGATCAGGGTAGCAATCAGCCCCAGCATTTT; D: -; V: TRBV15; J: TRBJ1-5; size: once
CDR3: CASSPRIEQGGPEAFF; DNA: TGTGCCAGCTCACCACGAATTGAGCAGGGGGGCCCTGAAGCTTTCTTT; D: TRBD1; V: TRBV18; J: TRBJ1-1; size: -
CDR3: CASSSQGGLNEKLFF; DNA: TGCGCCAGCAGCTCCCAAGGGGGCTTAAATGAAAAACTGTTTTTT; D: TRBD1; V: TRBV5-1; J: TRBJ1-4; size: -
CDR3: CASSAGTGPGEQYF; DNA: TGCGCCAGCAGCGCCGGGACAGGGCCTGGGGAGCAGTACTTC; D: TRBD1; V: TRBV5-1; J: TRBJ2-7; size: -
CDR3: CAWSGQLNTEAFF; DNA: TGTGCCTGGAGTGGACAATTGAACACTGAAGCTTTCTTT; D: -; V: TRBV30; J: TRBJ1-1; size: -
CDR3: CASSELDYEQYF; DNA: TGTGCCAGCAGTGAATTAGACTACGAGCAGTACTTC; D: -; V: TRBV6-1; J: TRBJ2-7; size: few
CDR3: CASNTGSGVEETQYF; DNA: TGTGCCAGCAACACGGGGTCGGGAGTGGAAGAGACCCAGTACTTC; D: -; V: TRBV6-6; J: TRBJ2-5; size: -